A single sample is the source of the 14 T cell receptor beta chains below, sequenced in a study of cytomegalovirus exposure and HLA in healthy donors. The primer mix had 60 Vbeta and 13 Jbeta primers. Sequenced by immunoSEQ multiplex PCR; TCRdb stores in-frame clones only, minus some. The table has 45,000 to 55,000 clones, around 50% seen once. The sample was PBMCs. The receptor source for this set is a human donor in good health.

This clone was seen only a few times. The chain is built from TRBV27 and TRBJ2-7, with 8 bases lining up with TRBD1. The CDR3 spans 14 residues. Looked up from germline, CDR1 is MNHEY and CDR2 is SMNVEV (reference sequence). V was pared by 5 bases and J by 5 bases, with 8 bases of the junction left unmatched. The CDR3 sequence is CASSPGQVANEQYF. The CDR3 nucleotides read TGTGCCAGCAGTCCGGGACAGGTAGCGAACGAGCAGTACTTC.

The rearrangement links TRBV5-5 to TRBJ2-7; D is ambiguous. Germline V gene data show CDR1 as SGHKS and CDR2 as YYEKEE (reference sequence). The CDR3 loop spans 13 amino acids. Trimming removed 4 bases at V and 3 bases at J, with 11 bases between. The CDR3 DNA is TGTGCCAGCAGCATCACGACTGGCTACGAGCAGTACTTC. Amino acid sequence: CASSITTGYEQYF.

Only one count was recorded for this clone. The chain uses TRBV5-4 and TRBJ2-5; D ambiguous. The DNA end is more similar to TRBJ2-7, so the J call may be wrong. The CDR3 loop spans 14 amino acids. From germline, CDR1 is SGHNT and CDR2 YYREEE (reference sequence). DNA of the CDR3: TGTGCCAGCAGCCCTATGCTGAGCCCCCACGAGCAGTACTTC. Translation gives CASSPMLSPHEQYF.

The CDR3 loop reads CASSVDYSGTSYEQYF. The CDR3 DNA follows: TGTGCCAGCAGCGTCGACTACTCGGGCACCTCCTACGAGCAGTACTTC. V usage is TRBV9 and J usage is TRBJ2-7; weak D call: TRBD2 (5 bases). Germline V gene lookup returns CDR1 SGDLS and CDR2 YYNGEE. CDR3 length: 16 residues. V was pared by 2 bases and J by 0 bases, with 15 bases between.

The V call is TRBV5-4, the J call TRBJ1-2, with no clear D. Germline V gene lookup returns CDR1 SGHNT and CDR2 YYREEE (reference sequence). The V end lost 4 bases, the J end lost 4 bases, and 14 bases lay between the germline ends. CDR3 length equals 14 residues. For the CDR3, the DNA is TGTGCCAGCAGCCCATCCAGCCTAGTCTATGGCTACACCTTC. Protein sequence: CASSPSSLVYGYTF.

This chain connects TRBV7-8 to TRBJ2-1; 11 bases are shared with TRBD2. Germline loops: CDR1 SGHVS, CDR2 FQNEAQ. The CDR3 sequence is 15 residues long. The junction had 13 bases not matched to a gene; V was cut back by 5 bases and J by 13 bases. The CDR3 bases are TGTGCCAGCAGCGCATTAGCGGGGGGGTCTATGCCTCAGTTCTTC. Translating it yields CASSALAGGSMPQFF.

This clone showed up just once. The V gene is TRBV29-1, the J gene TRBJ2-7; 7 positions agree with TRBD1. Germline loops: CDR1 SQVTM, CDR2 ANQGSEA. After removal of 6 bases from V and 5 bases from J, the junction contained 13 bases not matched to a gene. CDR3 length: 14 amino acids. The CDR3 bases are TGCAGCGTAGACTGGACAGGTACTAACCACGAGCAGTACTTC. As protein: CSVDWTGTNHEQYF.

The chain recombines TRBV27 with TRBJ2-1; TRBD1 aligns across 7 bases. The CDR3 has 14 amino acids. With 5 bases clipped from V and 7 bases from J, the junction kept 8 bases outside the gene matches. Germline V CDR1 and CDR2: MNHEY, SMNVEV (reference sequence). The CDR3 loop reads CASSQTGIINEQFF. CDR3 coding DNA: TGTGCCAGCAGTCAGACAGGGATTATTAATGAGCAGTTCTTC.

There are a few counts of this clone. The chain has TRBV9 and TRBJ2-1; 7 bases map to TRBD2. The CDR3 spans 14 residues. Per the germline V gene, CDR1 is SGDLS and CDR2 is YYNGEE. Losses at the gene ends were 2 bases for V and 5 bases for J; bases not matched to a gene: 4. CDR3 sequence reads: CASSVAGDHNEQFF. The CDR3 DNA reads TGTGCCAGCAGCGTCGCGGGGGACCACAATGAGCAGTTCTTC.

This clone was counted between two and nine times. The chain combines TRBV27 with TRBJ2-7; no reliable D call. Germline assignment: CDR1 MNHEY and CDR2 SMNVEV (reference sequence). The CDR3 is 12 residues long. V dropped 6 bases and J dropped 2 bases, with 8 bases sitting between them. This CDR3 reads CASRRSAYEQYF. The CDR3 bases are TGTGCCAGCAGACGGTCCGCCTACGAGCAGTACTTC.

This sequence joins TRBV27 and TRBJ1-5, with 9 bases lining up with TRBD1. Germline V gene data show CDR1 as MNHEY and CDR2 as SMNVEV (reference sequence). The CDR3 loop spans 12 amino acids. J lost 5 bases, V lost 9 bases, and 2 bases had no gene match. The CDR3 DNA follows: TGTGCCAGTCGACAGGGGGATCAGCCCCAGCATTTT. It translates to CASRQGDQPQHF.

The sample holds a few counts of this clone. The chain links TRBV5-1 to TRBJ2-7; 9 nucleotides align to TRBD1. From germline, CDR1 is SGHRS and CDR2 YFSETQ. This CDR3 is built from 14 residues. V shed 4 bases and J 6 bases; nucleotides not matched to a gene: 8. CDR3 region: CASSTGQGTREQYF. The CDR3 DNA reads as TGCGCCAGCAGCACAGGACAGGGGACCCGCGAGCAGTACTTC.

The chain uses TRBV6-5 and TRBJ2-5; 7 bases line up with TRBD1. The CDR3 consists of 16 residues. CDR1 and CDR2 (germline): MNHEY, SVGAGI. V lost 2 bases and J lost 4; bases outside the gene matches: 10. CDR3 in amino acids: CASSYGTGAIRETQYF. The CDR3 DNA reads as TGTGCCAGCAGTTACGGTACAGGGGCTATTCGAGAGACCCAGTACTTC.

This clone was seen only a few times. Written as DNA, the CDR3 is TGTGCCAGCAGCCCGAACAGGGGGAAGTTGACCGGGGAGCTGTTTTTT. Translation gives CASSPNRGKLTGELFF. The chain joins TRBV13 to TRBJ2-2; TRBD1 aligns across 8 bases. The V segment lost 5 bases and the J segment 5 bases; nucleotides outside the gene matches: 10. CDR1 is PRHDT and CDR2 is FYEKMQ in the germline V gene (reference sequence). This CDR3 region has 16 residues.